One and the same sample provided the 7 T cell receptor beta chains below, sequenced in a study of shared clonotypes between healthy human individuals. Method: immunoSEQ multiplex PCR; TCRdb's copy keeps in-frame clones and lacks some. The sample contains approximately 650,000 clones, 95% to 96% of which appear only once. Selected positively for CCR7 and CD45RO-negative, naive CD8 cells excluded terminally differentiated effector memory CD45RA+ cells. The specimen sequenced was naive CD8+ T cells sorted from blood. The source of these receptors is a woman under 40 in good health.

The chain employs TRBV28 and TRBJ2-7, with D perhaps matching TRBD2 (6 bases). Germline CDR1 and CDR2: MDHEN and SYDVKM. The CDR3 consists of 16 residues. V was shortened by 4 bases and J by 1 base, with 17 bases between the two germline ends. The CDR3 region has the DNA TGTGCCAGCAGTTCCCCCTTAGCGGCCCGATCCTACGAGCAGTACTTC. It yields the protein CASSSPLAARSYEQYF.

The rearrangement links TRBV27 to TRBJ2-7, with 8 bases lining up with TRBD1. Germline values: CDR1 MNHEY, CDR2 SMNVEV (reference sequence). The CDR3 has 15 residues. V lost 6 bases, J lost 5 bases, and 12 bases stayed unmatched. DNA for the CDR3: TGTGCCAGCAGAATACGACAGGGGAAGTTCCACGAGCAGTACTTC. Its translation: CASRIRQGKFHEQYF.

This chain links TRBV27 with TRBJ2-5, with D perhaps matching TRBD2 (6 bases). Trimming left V 4 bases short and J 2 bases short, with 17 bases between. The CDR3 has 16 residues. The germline CDR1 and CDR2 sequences are MNHEY and SMNVEV (reference sequence). The CDR3 DNA sequence: TGTGCCAGCAGTTCGGGCCCCGGGAGCGGTCAAGAGACCCAGTACTTC. This translates into CASSSGPGSGQETQYF.

The genes are TRBV13 and TRBJ2-7; TRBD1 agrees at 8 bases. This CDR3 has 15 residues. V shed 4 bases, J shed 3 bases, and the junction held 8 bases outside the gene matches. The germline gives CDR1 PRHDT, CDR2 FYEKMQ (reference sequence). This CDR3 is CASSYAGTGVYEQYF. CDR3 in DNA: TGTGCCAGCAGCTACGCCGGGACAGGAGTCTACGAGCAGTACTTC.

On this clone: This same CDR3 is encoded by further DNA sequences in the sample. The chain links TRBV7-9 to TRBJ2-7, with 10 nucleotides matching TRBD2. CDR1 and CDR2 (germline): SEHNR, FQNEAQ (reference sequence). The CDR3 totals 14 residues. V shed 5 bases and J 4 bases; nucleotides not matched to a gene: 5. CDR3 in amino acids: CASSSGLAVYEQYF. The DNA for the CDR3 is TGTGCCAGCAGCAGCGGACTAGCGGTGTACGAGCAGTACTTC.

The chain has TRBV7-9 and TRBJ2-7; 8 bases align to TRBD2. This CDR3 comprises 15 residues. Trimming at V came to 5 bases and at J to 4 bases, leaving 10 bases not matched to a gene. Germline V CDR1 and CDR2: SEHNR, FQNEAQ (reference sequence). The CDR3 DNA is TGTGCCAGCAGCACAAGCGGGAGTGAGGGTTACGAGCAGTACTTC. Protein: CASSTSGSEGYEQYF.

DNA of the CDR3: TGTGCCAGCAGTCCCCGGGATTACTACGAGCAGTACTTC. Amino acid sequence: CASSPRDYYEQYF. V gene TRBV2 combines with J gene TRBJ2-7, with D possibly matching TRBD2 (5 bases). The CDR3 runs to 13 residues. V was trimmed by 5 bases and J by 3 bases, leaving 11 bases between them. Per germline, CDR1 SNHLY and CDR2 FYNNEI.